Described below is a single T cell receptor beta chain sequence and its context. The data belong to a study of T cells in Graves' hyperthyroidism and ophthalmopathy. Trimming removed 3 bases at V and 5 bases at J, with 18 bases between. CDR1 KGHDR and CDR2 SFDVKD come from the germline V gene. The CDR3 spans 16 residues. From RNA transcripts, TCR beta CDR3 regions were amplified. First-round RT-PCR with HTBI primers amplified the TCR CDR3 region. MiXCR was run by TCRdb on the multiplex PCR reads, yielding one entry per CDR3 protein. The sample gives some 270,000 distinct CDR3 sequences, around 13% of which show up once; roughly 7.9% is in the top ten. Calling Graves' hyperthyroidism stable meant ophthalmopathy did not progress within 18 months.

J is TRBJ2-5 and V is TRBV24-1, with a weak D call TRBD1 (5 bases). The clonotype originates from a woman between 40 and 55 years old with Graves' hyperthyroidism. The sequenced sample consisted of blood. DNA for the CDR3: TGTGCCACCAGTGATACGTCGTCCAGGGTTATGGAGACCCAGTACTTC. Translated, it gives CATSDTSSRVMETQYF.